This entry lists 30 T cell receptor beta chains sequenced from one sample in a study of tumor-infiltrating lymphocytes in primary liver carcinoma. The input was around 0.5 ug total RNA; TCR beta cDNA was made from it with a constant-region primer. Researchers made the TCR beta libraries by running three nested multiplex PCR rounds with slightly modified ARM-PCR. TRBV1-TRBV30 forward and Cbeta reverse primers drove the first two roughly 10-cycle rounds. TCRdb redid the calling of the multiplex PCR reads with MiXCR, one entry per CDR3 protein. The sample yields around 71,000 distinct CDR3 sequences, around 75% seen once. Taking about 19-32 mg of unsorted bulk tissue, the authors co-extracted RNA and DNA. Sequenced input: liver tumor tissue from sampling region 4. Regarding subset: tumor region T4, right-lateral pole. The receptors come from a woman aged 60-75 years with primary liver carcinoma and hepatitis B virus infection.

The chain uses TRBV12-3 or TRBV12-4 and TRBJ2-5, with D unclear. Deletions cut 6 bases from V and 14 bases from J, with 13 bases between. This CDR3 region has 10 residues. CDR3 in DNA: TGTGCCAGCAGCCTAGAGACCTATTACTTC. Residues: CASSLETYYF.

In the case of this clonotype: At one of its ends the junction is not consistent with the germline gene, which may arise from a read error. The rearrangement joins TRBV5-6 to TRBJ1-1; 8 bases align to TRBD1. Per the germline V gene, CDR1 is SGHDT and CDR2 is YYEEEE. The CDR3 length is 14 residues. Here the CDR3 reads CTSRQTGVNAEAFF. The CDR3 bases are TGTACCAGCAGGCAGACAGGGGTGAACGCTGAAGCTTTCTTT.

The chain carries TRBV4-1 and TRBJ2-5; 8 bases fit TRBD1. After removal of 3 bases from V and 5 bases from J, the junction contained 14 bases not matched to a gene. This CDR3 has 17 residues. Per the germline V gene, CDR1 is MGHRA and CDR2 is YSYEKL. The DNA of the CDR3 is TGCGCCAGCAGCCAGACATCCTACACAGGGGGTGCGGAGACCCAGTACTTC. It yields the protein CASSQTSYTGGAETQYF.

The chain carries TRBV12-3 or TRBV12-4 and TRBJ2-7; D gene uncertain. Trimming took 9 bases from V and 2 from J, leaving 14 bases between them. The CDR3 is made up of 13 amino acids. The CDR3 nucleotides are TGTGCCAGTTGTAAGAGACAAGCCTACGAGCAGTACTTC. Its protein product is CASCKRQAYEQYF.

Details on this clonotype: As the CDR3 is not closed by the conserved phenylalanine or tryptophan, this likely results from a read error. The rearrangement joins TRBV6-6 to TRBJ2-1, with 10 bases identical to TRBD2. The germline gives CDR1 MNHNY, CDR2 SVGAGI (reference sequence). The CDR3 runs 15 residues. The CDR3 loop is CASSPAGTSANKQFL. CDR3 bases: TGTGCCAGCAGCCCCGCCGGGACTAGCGCCAATAAGCAGTTCCTC.

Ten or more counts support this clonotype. The CDR3: CSSNTDTQYF. DNA of the CDR3: TGCAGCTCAAATACAGATACGCAGTATTTT. The chain couples TRBV29-1 to TRBJ2-3; D gene uncertain. V was shortened by 8 bases and J by 3 bases, with 6 bases between the two germline ends. CDR1 SQVTM and CDR2 ANQGSEA come from the germline V gene. CDR3 size: 10 residues.

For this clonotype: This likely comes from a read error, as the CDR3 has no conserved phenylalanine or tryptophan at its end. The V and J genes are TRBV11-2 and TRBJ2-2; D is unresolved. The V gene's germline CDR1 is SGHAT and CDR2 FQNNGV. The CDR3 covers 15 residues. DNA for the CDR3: TGCGCCAGCAGCCCTCCGCAAGGACCGACCGGAGAGCTGTTTCTT. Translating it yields CASSPPQGPTGELFL.

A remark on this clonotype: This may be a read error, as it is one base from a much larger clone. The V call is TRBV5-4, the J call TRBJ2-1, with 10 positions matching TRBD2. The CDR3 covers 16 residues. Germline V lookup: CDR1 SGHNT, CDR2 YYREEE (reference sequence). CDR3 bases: TGTGCCAGCAGCTTGGCACGTCTAGCGGGAGCTGATGAGCAGTCCTTC. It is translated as CASSLARLAGADEQSF.

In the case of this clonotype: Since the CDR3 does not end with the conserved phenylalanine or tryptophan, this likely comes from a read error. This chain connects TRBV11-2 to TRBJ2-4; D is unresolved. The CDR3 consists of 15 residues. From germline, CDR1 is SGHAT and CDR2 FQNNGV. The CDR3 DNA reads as TGTGCCAGGAGCTTGGGTGCGCCACTTGGGAACATTCAGTACTTA. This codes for CARSLGAPLGNIQYL.

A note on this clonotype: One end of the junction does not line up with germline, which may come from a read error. The CDR3: CANSLFTDSYEQYF. CDR3 nucleotides: TGTGCCAACAGTTTGTTCACGGATTCCTATGAGCAGTACTTC. The V call is TRBV12-3 or TRBV12-4, the J call TRBJ2-7; no clear D. The CDR3 length is 14 residues.

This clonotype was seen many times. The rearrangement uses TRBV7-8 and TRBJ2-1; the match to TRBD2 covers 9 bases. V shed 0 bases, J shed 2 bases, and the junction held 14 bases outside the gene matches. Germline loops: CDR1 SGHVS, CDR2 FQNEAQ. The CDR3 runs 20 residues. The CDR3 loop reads CASSLASGLARTDTYNEQFF. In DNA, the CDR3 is TGTGCCAGCAGCTTAGCGTCTGGACTAGCGAGAACCGATACCTACAATGAGCAGTTCTTC.

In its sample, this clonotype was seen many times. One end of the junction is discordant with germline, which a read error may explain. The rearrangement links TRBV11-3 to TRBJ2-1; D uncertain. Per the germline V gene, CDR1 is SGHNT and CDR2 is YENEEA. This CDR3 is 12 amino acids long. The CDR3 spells CASNLNAIEQFF. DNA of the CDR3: TGTGCCAGCAACTTAAATGCCATTGAGCAGTTCTTC.

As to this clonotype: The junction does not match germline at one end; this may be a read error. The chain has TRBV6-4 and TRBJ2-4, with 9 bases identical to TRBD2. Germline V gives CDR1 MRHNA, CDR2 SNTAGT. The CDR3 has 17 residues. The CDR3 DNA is TGTGCCAGCAATGACTCGAGAGGCGGGAGGGCCAAAAACATTCTGTACTTC. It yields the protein CASNDSRGGRAKNILYF.

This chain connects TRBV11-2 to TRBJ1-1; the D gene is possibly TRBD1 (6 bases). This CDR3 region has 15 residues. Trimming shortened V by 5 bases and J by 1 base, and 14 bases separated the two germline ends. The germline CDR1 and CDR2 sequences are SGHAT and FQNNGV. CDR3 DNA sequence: TGTGCCAGCAGCCAAATCAGGGGTGGGAACACTGAAGCTTTCTTT. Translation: CASSQIRGGNTEAFF.

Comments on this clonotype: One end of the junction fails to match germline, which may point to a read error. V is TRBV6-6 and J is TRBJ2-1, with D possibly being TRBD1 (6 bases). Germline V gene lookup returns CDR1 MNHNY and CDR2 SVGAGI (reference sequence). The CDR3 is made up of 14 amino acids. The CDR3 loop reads CASSYSWGPSEQFF. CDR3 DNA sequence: TGCGCCAGCAGTTACTCTTGGGGGCCGAGTGAGCAGTTCTTC.

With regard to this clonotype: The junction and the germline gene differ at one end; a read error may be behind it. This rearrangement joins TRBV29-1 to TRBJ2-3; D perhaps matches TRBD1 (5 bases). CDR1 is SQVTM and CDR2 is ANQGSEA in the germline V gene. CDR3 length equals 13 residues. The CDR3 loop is CSAGRIDTGTQYF. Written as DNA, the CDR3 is TGCAGCGCTGGGCGGATTGACACAGGTACGCAGTATTTT.

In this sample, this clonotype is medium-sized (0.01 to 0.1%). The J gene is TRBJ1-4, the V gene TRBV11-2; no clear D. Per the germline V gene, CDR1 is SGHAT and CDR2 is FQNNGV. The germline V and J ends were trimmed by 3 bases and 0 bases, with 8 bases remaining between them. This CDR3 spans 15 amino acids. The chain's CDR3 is CASSFWGATNEKLFF. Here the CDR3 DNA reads TGTGCCAGCAGCTTCTGGGGAGCAACTAATGAAAAACTGTTTTTT.

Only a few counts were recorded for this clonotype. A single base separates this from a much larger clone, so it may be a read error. DNA of the CDR3: TGCGCCAGCAGTGAGGACAGCTCTGGAAACACCGTATATTTT. This encodes CASSEDSSGNTVYF. This chain connects TRBV10-2 to TRBJ1-3; TRBD1 might be the D (5 bases). Germline V CDR1 and CDR2: WSHSY, SAAADI. CDR3 length: 14 residues.

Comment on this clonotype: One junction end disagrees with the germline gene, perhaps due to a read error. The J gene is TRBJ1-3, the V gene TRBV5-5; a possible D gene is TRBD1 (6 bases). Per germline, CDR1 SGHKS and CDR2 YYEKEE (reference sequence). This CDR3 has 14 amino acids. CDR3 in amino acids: CASNERTERNTIYF. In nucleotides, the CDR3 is TGCGCCAGCAACGAGCGGACAGAAAGAAACACCATATATTTT.

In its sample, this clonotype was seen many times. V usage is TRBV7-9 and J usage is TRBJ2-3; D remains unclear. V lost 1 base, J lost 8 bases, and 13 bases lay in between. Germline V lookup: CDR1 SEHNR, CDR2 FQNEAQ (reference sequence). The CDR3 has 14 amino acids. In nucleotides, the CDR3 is TGTGCCAGCAGCTTAGGGTTCGGTACGGCTACGCAGTATTTT. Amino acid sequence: CASSLGFGTATQYF.

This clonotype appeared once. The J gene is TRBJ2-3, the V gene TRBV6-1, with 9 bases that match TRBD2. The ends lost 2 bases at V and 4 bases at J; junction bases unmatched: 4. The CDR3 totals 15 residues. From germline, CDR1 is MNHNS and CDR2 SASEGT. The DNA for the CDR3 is TGTGCCAGCAGTGAATTAGCGGGAGCCTCAGATACGCAGTATTTT. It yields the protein CASSELAGASDTQYF.

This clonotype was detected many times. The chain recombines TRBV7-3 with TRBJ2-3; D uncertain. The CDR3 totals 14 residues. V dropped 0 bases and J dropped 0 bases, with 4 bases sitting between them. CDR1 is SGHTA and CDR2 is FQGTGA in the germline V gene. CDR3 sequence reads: CASSLTASTDTQYF. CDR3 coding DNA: TGTGCCAGCAGCTTAACGGCGAGCACAGATACGCAGTATTTT.

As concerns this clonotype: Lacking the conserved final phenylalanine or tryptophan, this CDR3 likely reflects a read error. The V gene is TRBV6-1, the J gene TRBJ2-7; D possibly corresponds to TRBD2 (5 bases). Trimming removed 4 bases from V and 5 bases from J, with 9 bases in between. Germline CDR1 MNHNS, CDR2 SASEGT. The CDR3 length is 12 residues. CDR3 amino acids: CASSVSGDEQYL. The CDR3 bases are TGTGCCAGCAGTGTGAGCGGCGACGAGCAGTACCTC.

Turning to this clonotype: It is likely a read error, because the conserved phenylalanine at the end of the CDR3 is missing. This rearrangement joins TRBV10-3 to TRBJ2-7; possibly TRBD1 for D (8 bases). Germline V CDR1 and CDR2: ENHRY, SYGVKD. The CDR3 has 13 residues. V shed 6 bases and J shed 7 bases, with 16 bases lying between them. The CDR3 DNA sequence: TGTGCCATCAGCGGGGGGACAGGCTATGAGCAGTACTCC. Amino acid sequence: CAISGGTGYEQYS.

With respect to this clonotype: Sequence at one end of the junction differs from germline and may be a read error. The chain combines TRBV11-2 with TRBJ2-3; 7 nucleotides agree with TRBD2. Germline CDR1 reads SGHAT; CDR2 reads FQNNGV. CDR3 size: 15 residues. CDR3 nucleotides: TGTGCCGACAGCTTCGGACTAGGACGCACGGATACGCAGTATTTT. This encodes CADSFGLGRTDTQYF.

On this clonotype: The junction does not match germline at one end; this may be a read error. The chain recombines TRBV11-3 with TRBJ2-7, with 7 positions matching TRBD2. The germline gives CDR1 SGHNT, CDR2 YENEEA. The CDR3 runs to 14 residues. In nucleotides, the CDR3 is TGTGCCAGCACCTTAAACGGGCGGGAGCACGAGAAGTACTTC. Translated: CASTLNGREHEKYF.

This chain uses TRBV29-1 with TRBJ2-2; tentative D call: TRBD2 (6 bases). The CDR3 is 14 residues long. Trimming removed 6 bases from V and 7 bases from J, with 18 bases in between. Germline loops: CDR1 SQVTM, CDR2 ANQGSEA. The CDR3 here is CSVARRAGHGELFF. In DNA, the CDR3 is TGCAGCGTCGCTCGGAGGGCCGGCCACGGGGAGCTGTTTTTT.

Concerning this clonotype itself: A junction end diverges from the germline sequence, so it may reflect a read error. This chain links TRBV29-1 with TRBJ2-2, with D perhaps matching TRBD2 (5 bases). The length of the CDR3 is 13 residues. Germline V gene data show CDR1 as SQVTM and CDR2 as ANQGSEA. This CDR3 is CSVVGQNTGELFF. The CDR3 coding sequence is TGCAGCGTTGTGGGCCAGAACACCGGGGAGCTGTTTTTC.

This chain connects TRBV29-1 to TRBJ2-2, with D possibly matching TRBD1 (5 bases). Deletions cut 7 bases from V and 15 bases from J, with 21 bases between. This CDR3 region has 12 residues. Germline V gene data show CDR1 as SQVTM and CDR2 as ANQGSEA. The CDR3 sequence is CSDGWGTGELFF. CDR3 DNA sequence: TGCAGCGACGGATGGGGCACCGGTGAGTTGTTTTTT.

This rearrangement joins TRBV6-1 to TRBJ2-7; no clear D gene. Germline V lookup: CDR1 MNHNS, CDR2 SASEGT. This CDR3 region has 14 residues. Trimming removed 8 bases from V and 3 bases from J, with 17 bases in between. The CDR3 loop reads CASCQFGQVYEQYF. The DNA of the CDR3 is TGTGCCAGCTGTCAATTCGGGCAGGTCTACGAGCAGTACTTC.